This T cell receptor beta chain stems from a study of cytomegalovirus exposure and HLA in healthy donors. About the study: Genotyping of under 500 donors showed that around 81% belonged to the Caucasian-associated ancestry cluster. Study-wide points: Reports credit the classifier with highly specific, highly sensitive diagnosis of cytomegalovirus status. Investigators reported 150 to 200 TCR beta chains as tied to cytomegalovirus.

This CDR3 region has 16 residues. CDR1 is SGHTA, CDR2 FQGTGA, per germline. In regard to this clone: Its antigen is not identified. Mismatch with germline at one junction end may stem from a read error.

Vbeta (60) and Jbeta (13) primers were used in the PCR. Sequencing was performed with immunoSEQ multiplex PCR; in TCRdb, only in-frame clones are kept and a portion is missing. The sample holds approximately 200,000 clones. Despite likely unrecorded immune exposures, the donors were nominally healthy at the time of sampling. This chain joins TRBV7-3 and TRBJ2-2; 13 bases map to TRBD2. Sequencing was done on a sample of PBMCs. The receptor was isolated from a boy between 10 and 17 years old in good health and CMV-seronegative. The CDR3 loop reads CASSLTSGGAHGELFF. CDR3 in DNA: TGTGCCAGCAGCCTAACTAGCGGGGGGGCCCACGGGGAGCTGTTTTTT.